This T cell receptor (beta chain) was sequenced for a study of siplizumab effects on memory and regulatory T cells. Study-wide results and caveats: No assignable naive or memory phenotype existed for roughly 80-97% of proliferating CD4+ or CD8+ clones. Whether proliferating Tregs in siplizumab cultures suppress was not functionally confirmed.

Assays captured about 10^5 TCR templates per sample. The protocol was immunoSEQ multiplex PCR, while the TCRdb copy is restricted to in-frame clones and leaves out a portion. The data contain some 100,000 clones, roughly 93% of them singletons. Points on this clone: Its target is unknown.

This CDR3 is built from 13 residues. Germline assignment: CDR1 MRHNA and CDR2 SNTAGT. V was cut by 2 bases and J by 0 bases, with 4 bases left in between. Input material: CD8+ T cells sorted from blood. The chain couples TRBV6-4 to TRBJ1-1; no clear D gene. The origin of this receptor is a human donor in good health. CDR3 DNA: TGTGCCAGCAGTGACACGTTGAACACTGAAGCTTTCTTT. This translates into CASSDTLNTEAFF.